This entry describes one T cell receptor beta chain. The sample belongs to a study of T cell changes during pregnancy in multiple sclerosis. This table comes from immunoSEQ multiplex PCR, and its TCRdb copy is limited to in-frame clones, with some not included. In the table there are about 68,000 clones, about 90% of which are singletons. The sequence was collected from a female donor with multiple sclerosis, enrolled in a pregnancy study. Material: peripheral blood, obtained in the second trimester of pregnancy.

CDR3 in amino acids: CASSPTTSRELFF. The CDR3 coding sequence is TGTGCCAGCAGCCCGACTACCTCCCGGGAGCTGTTTTTT. J is TRBJ2-2 and V is TRBV9; tentatively, D is TRBD2 (5 bases). CDR1 and CDR2 from the germline V gene are SGDLS and YYNGEE. Trimming removed 4 bases from V and 9 bases from J, with 13 bases in between. This CDR3 region has 13 residues.